The clone carrying this T cell receptor beta chain appeared a single time. The assay was immunoSEQ multiplex PCR, and TCRdb's table has in-frame clones only and misses some. Of about 40,000 clones listed, 70% to 90% were seen once; the top ten hold 2.6%. Per germline, CDR1 LNHDA and CDR2 SQIVND (reference sequence). The CDR3 contains 14 residues. V lost 5 bases and J 0 bases, leaving 10 bases between the germline ends. This entry comes from a study of PD-L1 blockade in urothelial cancer. Study-wide context: Patients, treated from about 2014 onward, received atezolizumab 1,200 mg intravenously every 3 weeks. Males with bladder-origin urothelial cancer made up twenty-five of 29 patients. Each participant's history included 0 to 3 prior chemotherapy regimens. Treatment start was followed by blood analysis at 3 weeks (second dose) and again at 6 weeks.

Time point given: peripheral blood 6 weeks after treatment start. This receptor was obtained from a man between 65 and 85 years old with urothelial cancer. The sequences come from PBMCs, collected around atezolizumab (anti-PD-L1) treatment. The gene calls are TRBV19 and TRBJ1-1, with a possible D match to TRBD1 (5 bases). The CDR3 nucleotides read TGTGCCAGTAGTGTTAGACAGATGAACACTGAAGCTTTCTTT. This sequence encodes CASSVRQMNTEAFF.